Here is one T cell receptor beta chain with its context. Its binding antigen is unknown. There are no base qualities to consult, and no much larger clone falls within one base. The data derive from a study of shared clonotypes between healthy human individuals (dated by TCRdb to about 2020). Background for the entire study: The cohort comprised a couple of women and a few men aged 18 to 49 years. Different laboratories and diverse techniques were used to prepare libraries and sequence TCR repertoires, to increase sequencing depth and limit assay-specific biases. Blood TCR repertoires of a handful of healthy adults were deeply sequenced to estimate repertoire size and the extent of clonotype sharing between individuals. Per donor, leukapheresis produced somewhere between about 0.94 and 8.9 billion PBMCs. Per donor, three plates each were used for CD4 naive and CD4 memory, two for CD8 naive, and one for CD8 memory. The paper's findings and limits, for the study overall: Compared with non-shared clonotypes, the clonotypes found in all four sorted-subset donors had higher generation probabilities. Even with the large sequencing depth, rarefaction of the sorted-subset datasets indicated that sequencing was incomplete. Sharing across several donors was observed for around 5% of naive CD4, around 3.5% of naive CD8, over 2% of memory CD4, and about 0.38% of memory CD8 clonotypes. Estimated clonotype richness was generally larger for naive than for memory subsets. Pairwise subsampling led to the expectation that sequencing depth would affect the degree of clonotype sharing among donors. Sampling was restricted to blood, and TCR repertoires in tissues likely differ from the TCR repertoires found in blood. Because the study included only a small number of donors, the genetic and exposure-history diversity represented was limited.

Healthy HIV-negative adults with no recently reported acute infections or vaccinations were included as donors. Every donor was a Caucasian adult living in Nashville, Tennessee, USA. Magnetic negative selection was used to enrich CD4+ T cells, after which naive cells were positively selected on CD45RA and the negative fraction became the memory subset. Blood was collected by leukapheresis, and PBMCs were isolated by Ficoll-Histopaque density gradient centrifugation and then cryopreserved in liquid nitrogen vapor phase. Purity and quantity of every magnetically sorted T cell population were checked by analytical flow cytometry. Genomic DNA was isolated from each sorted fraction and quantified by UV absorbance on a Nanodrop 2000c. Using the deep immunoSEQ assay, TCR CDR3 regions were amplified from genomic DNA by multiplex PCR. For each cell subset, the extracted genomic DNA was distributed evenly across all wells of several immunoSEQ 96-well plates, and each plate served as one replicate. For sorted subsets, approximately 210 ng genomic DNA, equal to some 28,000 T cell genomes, was loaded into each replicate PCR. The purified libraries were quantified using a Qubit 3.0 fluorometer, sized with a Bioanalyzer 2100, and then quantified again using the KAPA Library Quantification kit. A separate single-read 150-cycle Illumina NextSeq 550 flow cell was used to sequence each immunoSEQ 96-well plate. In the source study's methods: Because the immunoSEQ output included only junctional sequences and no quality scores, the filtering could not be the same as the filtering used for full-length reads. To assign V/J genes and CDR3, sequences were annotated using PyIR, a Python wrapper for IgBLAST v1.9, with IMGT germline references. Reads were removed for weak V/J assignments (E-value above 1e-6), missing CDR3, stop codons, out-of-frame junctions, or ambiguous translated residues. V3J clonotypes were defined as sequences sharing an identical inferred V gene, J gene, and CDR3 amino acid sequence. Percentage overlap between repertoires was calculated by dividing the number of shared unique clonotypes by the size of the smaller repertoire. Three approaches were used to assess repertoire richness: RTK rarefaction, the Chao1 estimator, and Recon v2.1 estimates of unobserved clonotypes. For all TCRbeta clonotypes obtained by the gDNA method from a few donors, generation probabilities were computed with OLGA. The clones in this table, taken by TCRdb from immuneACCESS, are in-frame only. Not every clone is retained; where verified, under half of the shortfall comes from an unresolved V gene, and the cause of the rest is unknown. V and J calls plus clone size are reproduced from that table; the DNA served to infer D and trimming. The sample table records more than 2,000,000 clones; 90% to 95% of these occur just once. Of the sample, around 0.15% is held by the ten largest clones.

The origin of this receptor is a man aged 18 to 29 in good health. Sequences were obtained from naive CD4+ T cells sorted from blood. The sample's cell subset or site, from its label and the paper: CD45RA+ positively selected.

The encoded CDR3 is CASSQRGTGPPTGELFF. At the DNA level, the sequence is TGTGCCAGCAGCCAACGAGGGACAGGTCCACCCACCGGGGAGCTGTTTTTT. The rearrangement combines TRBV14 with TRBJ2-2; 8 of the junction bases match TRBD1. V ends up 2 bases short and J 4 bases short, with an unmatched junction base count of 9. Via the germline V gene, CDR1 is SGHDN and CDR2 FVKESK. Reading from cysteine to phenylalanine, the CDR3 counts 17 amino acids. The read is trimmed to its CDR3 DNA, 51 bases read in frame from base 1.